This T cell receptor beta chain was found in a study of hypomethylating agent response in myelodysplastic syndrome (dated by TCRdb to the early 2020s). Describing the broader study: The hypomethylating agent given was azacitidine in 8 of 11 patients and decitabine in 3 of 11 patients. Of the myelodysplastic syndrome patients in the cohort, about 10 were male and 2 were female. On average the patients were roughly 70 +/- 6.9 years old, and a diploid cytogenetic profile was seen most often. TET2 mutation was identified most frequently, being present in about 50% of the 11 patients. Five patients did not respond, whereas roughly six responded with either complete response or hematologic improvement. Complete response or hematologic improvement counted as response, and patients meeting neither criterion were classed as non-responders. Study-level results and caveats: Novel clonotypes were found to emerge more often in responders, whereas more contracted clonotypes were observed in non-responders after treatment. Only 10 to 12 patients were analyzed, so the cohort was small. Richness, rarefaction diversity and clonality did not change significantly after hypomethylating agent treatment, across all patients or within response groups. Whether the shared GLIPH2 clusters possibly recognize novel MDS antigens was not confirmed and still needs to be tested experimentally. Age matching of healthy control donors to MDS patients was not performed, and the MDS versus healthy comparison could have been impacted by this lack of age matching.

Bulk bone marrow was analyzed without sorting T-cell subsets. Bone marrow from some 10 myelodysplastic syndrome patients was immunosequenced for TCR beta CDR3 regions before and after hypomethylating agent therapy. To track the repertoire longitudinally, every patient provided one baseline bone marrow along with two to three bone marrows taken at different post-treatment timepoints. Genomic DNA was isolated from whole bone marrow, and DNA quality was assessed with TapeStation, NanoDrop OneC and PicoGreen assays. The library was obtained by the immunoSEQ multiplex PCR assay. Survey resolution was used, with two replicates of about 200 ng each, totaling about 400 ng of DNA per sample. Rearranged TCRB sequences in genomic DNA were detected with the hsTCRB kit, which uses multiplex PCR primers directed at V and J genes. The first PCR used the QIAGEN Multiplex PCR Kit for around 33 cycles to amplify the CDR3 region. Sample barcodes and Illumina adapters were added to each replicate in a roughly 8-cycle second PCR. A QuantStudio 6 together with the KAPA library quantification kit was used to quantify the pooled libraries. Roughly 15 pM of pooled libraries was sequenced on an Illumina MiSeq using 156-cycle single-end reads plus a 15-cycle index read. The authors' pipeline ran thus. Of around 170,000 unique clonotypes, 1.5% to 2% were flagged by VDJdb annotation as previously reported viral-epitope-specific clonotypes. Raw reads were processed into normalized, annotated TCRB repertoires with the immunoSEQ Data Assistant and immunoSEQ Analyzer. Clonotypes were analyzed with BioAnalyzer and version 0.6.5 of the immunarch R package. Before richness was estimated, every repertoire was downsampled to match the clone count of the smallest repertoire. Fisher's exact tests classified clonotypes as expanded, contracted or novel, with novel meaning zero frequency before treatment. GLIPH2 clustered significantly changed CDR3 beta sequences using simulation_depth=1000 and kmer_min_depth=3, excluding CDR3s shorter than five residues. Not all clones reach the TCRdb copy of this immuneACCESS table, which keeps in-frame sequences only. Checked studies attribute under half of the gap to unresolved V genes and leave the rest unexplained. The V and J calls and clone size come from that table; D and trimming were worked out from the DNA. The table for this sample lists over a thousand clones; roughly 80% of them were counted only once. Of the sample, roughly a fifth falls within the top ten clones.

Trimmed from V: 2 bases; trimmed from J: 6 bases; junction bases lacking a gene match: 6. Reading the germline V gene gives CDR1 SGHVS and CDR2 FQNEAQ. The CDR3 covers 14 residues, taking in both the cysteine and the phenylalanine. Only CDR3 DNA is held: 42 bases, read in frame from base 1. On this clone itself: Its binding antigen is unknown. One base away there is no much larger clone; base qualities are not given.

Here the chain combines TRBV7-8 and TRBJ1-1; TRBD1 matches 7 bases in the middle. The receptor comes from a human donor with myelodysplastic syndrome. The sample was bone marrow, taken before or after starting hypomethylating agent treatment for myelodysplastic syndrome (not recorded which). The base sequence is TGTGCCAGCAGCTTACACGGGACAGCCGCTGAAGCTTTCTTT. Its amino acids are CASSLHGTAAEAFF.